The 10 T cell receptor beta chains listed next were all sequenced from one sample in a study of long-term antiretroviral therapy in people with HIV. Survey level was the resolution at which the v3.0 immunoSEQ assay ran. Profiling relied on immunoSEQ multiplex PCR, and the TCRdb table lists in-frame clones only, not all of them. The table has 30,000 to 35,000 clones, 80% to 90% seen once. Here the sequenced sample was unsorted PBMCs, taken 0.8 years before starting antiretroviral therapy. The receptors here all came from a man aged 18 to 29 with HIV.

The genes are TRBV7-8 and TRBJ2-5; D tentatively fits TRBD1 or TRBD2 (5 bases each). Germline values: CDR1 SGHVS, CDR2 FQNEAQ. V lost 5 bases and J 5 bases, leaving 18 bases between the germline ends. The CDR3 loop spans 15 amino acids. The CDR3 sequence is CASSILGELGETQYF. CDR3 DNA: TGTGCCAGCAGCATCCTGGGGGAGTTGGGGGAGACCCAGTACTTC.

This chain joins TRBV6-5 and TRBJ1-2; D may be TRBD1 (6 bases). The V and J ends lost 5 bases and 8 bases respectively, with 18 bases between them. The V gene's germline CDR1 is MNHEY and CDR2 SVGAGI. The CDR3 sequence is 14 residues long. This CDR3 is CASSGTRSSGGYTF. CDR3 coding DNA: TGTGCCAGCAGTGGGACACGATCTAGCGGCGGCTACACCTTC.

CDR3 DNA sequence: TGTGCCAGCAGCTTAGGGGGCGGTGGAGACACTGAAGCTTTCTTT. Translation gives CASSLGGGGDTEAFF. The rearrangement joins TRBV11-3 to TRBJ1-1; D might be TRBD1 (5 bases). Trimming took off 1 base at V and 3 bases at J, with 12 bases between the two ends. The CDR3 covers 15 residues. The germline V gene has CDR1 SGHNT and CDR2 YENEEA.

This sequence joins TRBV9 and TRBJ2-7, with D tentatively TRBD1 (5 bases). Germline V gene lookup returns CDR1 SGDLS and CDR2 YYNGEE. The CDR3 extends over 15 amino acids. Trimming removed 3 bases from V and 5 bases from J, with 18 bases in between. The DNA of the CDR3 is TGTGCCAGCAGCGCCCGGGTTGATGGGGCCGACGAGCAGTACTTC. It codes for CASSARVDGADEQYF.

There are a few counts of this clone. CDR3 bases: TGTGCCAGCAGCTTAGTCTCGGGGAATCAGCCCCAGCATTTT. Amino acids: CASSLVSGNQPQHF. The chain couples TRBV7-9 to TRBJ1-5; the D is unclear. Between the trimmed V and J ends, which lost 1 base and 4 bases, there was a span of 8 bases. Germline V gene data show CDR1 as SEHNR and CDR2 as FQNEAQ (reference sequence). This CDR3 region has 14 residues.

The chain joins TRBV15 to TRBJ2-7; D is ambiguous. V lost 3 bases, J lost 2 bases, and 11 bases lay in between. The CDR3 is made up of 14 amino acids. The germline V gene has CDR1 LNHNV and CDR2 YYDKDF (reference sequence). CDR3 residues: CATSSGSGAYEQYF. CDR3 in DNA: TGTGCCACCAGCAGTGGGTCGGGTGCCTACGAGCAGTACTTC.

V gene TRBV6-5 combines with J gene TRBJ2-1; D gene uncertain. The CDR3 has 14 residues. Germline lookup yields CDR1 MNHEY and CDR2 SVGAGI. V was clipped by 6 bases and J by 8 bases, with 17 bases between them. The CDR3 here is CASSPLGRPYEQFF. The CDR3 DNA follows: TGTGCCAGCAGCCCCTTGGGAAGGCCCTATGAGCAGTTCTTC.

This chain links TRBV7-9 with TRBJ2-7; D remains ambiguous. Germline V lookup: CDR1 SEHNR, CDR2 FQNEAQ (reference sequence). This CDR3 contains 15 residues. Trimming cost V 4 bases and J 3 bases, with 16 bases left between them. The CDR3 spells CASSSTVERSYEQYF. The DNA for the CDR3 is TGTGCCAGCAGCTCGACTGTGGAAAGGAGCTACGAGCAGTACTTC.

This chain's CDR3 is CASSSPGAEQFF. The CDR3 bases are TGTGCCAGCAGTTCACCGGGGGCGGAGCAGTTCTTC. This sequence joins TRBV27 and TRBJ2-1, with D perhaps assigned TRBD1 or TRBD2 (6 bases each). Per germline, CDR1 MNHEY and CDR2 SMNVEV (reference sequence). V lost 4 bases, J lost 10 bases, and 11 bases lay in between. CDR3 length: 12 amino acids.

The chain couples TRBV6-1 to TRBJ1-2; D not resolved. The V end lost 2 bases, the J end lost 0 bases, and 4 bases lay between the germline ends. The CDR3 has 13 residues. CDR1 MNHNS and CDR2 SASEGT come from the germline V gene. CDR3 region: CASSEHANYGYTF. The CDR3 DNA reads TGTGCCAGCAGTGAACATGCTAACTATGGCTACACCTTC.